The rows below give T cell receptor beta chains drawn from one sample of a study of PD-1 blockade in classical Hodgkin lymphoma. Clones were sequenced by immunoSEQ multiplex PCR, and TCRdb holds only the in-frame ones, with some missing. This table holds 43,000 or so clones, 85% to 90% found once. The source material was peripheral blood mononuclear cells (PBMCs), sampled at baseline. Receptors were obtained from a human donor with classical Hodgkin lymphoma. Each CDR3 is given with its conserved first and last residue. The D gene is left open where the match is weak. For some rows the clone size is stated as once, few or many, or as a class when expanded; others skip it.

clone_size: .
v_call: TRBV10-1
d_call: .
j_call: TRBJ2-1
cdr3_nt: TGCGCCAGCAGCTCGGGGAATGAGCAGTTCTTC
cdr3_aa: CASSSGNEQFF

clone_size: .
v_call: TRBV5-6
d_call: .
j_call: TRBJ2-7
cdr3_nt: TGTGCCAGCAGCGACCTACAGGGGGGGGAGTACGAGCAGTACTTC
cdr3_aa: CASSDLQGGEYEQYF

clone_size: .
v_call: TRBV10-3
d_call: .
j_call: TRBJ2-3
cdr3_nt: TGTGCCATCAGGAAGGTTACAGGGGATACGCAGTATTTT
cdr3_aa: CAIRKVTGDTQYF

clone_size: .
v_call: TRBV19
d_call: .
j_call: TRBJ2-3
cdr3_nt: TGTGCCAGTAGTCTCGGACTTAGCACAGATACGCAGTATTTT
cdr3_aa: CASSLGLSTDTQYF

clone_size: .
v_call: TRBV6-5
d_call: .
j_call: TRBJ2-7
cdr3_nt: TGTGCCAGCAGTTACGCGGACACCTCCTACGAGCAGTACTTC
cdr3_aa: CASSYADTSYEQYF

clone_size: .
v_call: TRBV5-4
d_call: .
j_call: TRBJ1-1
cdr3_nt: TGTGCCAGCAGCCCTGGTGGGCCTGAAGCTTTCTTT
cdr3_aa: CASSPGGPEAFF

clone_size: .
v_call: TRBV4-2
d_call: .
j_call: TRBJ1-5
cdr3_nt: TGTGCCAGCAGCCAAGATGGGCAGGGCTATCAGCCCCAGCATTTT
cdr3_aa: CASSQDGQGYQPQHF

clone_size: .
v_call: TRBV27
d_call: TRBD2
j_call: TRBJ2-7
cdr3_nt: TGTGCCAGCAGTCCCCGGGACTATAATGGCGAGCAGTACTTC
cdr3_aa: CASSPRDYNGEQYF

clone_size: .
v_call: TRBV11-3
d_call: .
j_call: TRBJ2-3
cdr3_nt: TGTGCCAGCAGCCGATCGGTTACAGATACGCAGTATTTT
cdr3_aa: CASSRSVTDTQYF

clone_size: .
v_call: TRBV5-8
d_call: .
j_call: TRBJ1-5
cdr3_nt: TGTGCCAGCAGGTCCAGGGCTAGCAATCAGCCCCAGCATTTT
cdr3_aa: CASRSRASNQPQHF

clone_size: .
v_call: TRBV4-1
d_call: .
j_call: TRBJ2-2
cdr3_nt: TGCGCCAGCAGCCAAGAGGTCAGCAGGGGGAACACCGGGGAGCTGTTTTTT
cdr3_aa: CASSQEVSRGNTGELFF

clone_size: .
v_call: TRBV5-8
d_call: .
j_call: TRBJ1-6
cdr3_nt: TGTGCCAGCAAGACACAACATAATTCACCCCTCCACTTT
cdr3_aa: CASKTQHNSPLHF

clone_size: .
v_call: TRBV28
d_call: TRBD2
j_call: TRBJ2-5
cdr3_nt: TGTGCCAGCAGTTTATACGGGGGGGCGGCGTTTAAGGAGACCCAGTACTTC
cdr3_aa: CASSLYGGAAFKETQYF

clone_size: .
v_call: TRBV6-5
d_call: .
j_call: TRBJ1-4
cdr3_nt: TGTGCCACCGTCGGTTATGTGGGAGGGAATGAAAAACTGTTTTTT
cdr3_aa: CATVGYVGGNEKLFF

clone_size: .
v_call: TRBV6-1
d_call: .
j_call: TRBJ1-5
cdr3_nt: TGTGCCAGCAGCCCACAGGGAGGCAATCAGCCCCAGCATTTT
cdr3_aa: CASSPQGGNQPQHF

clone_size: once
v_call: TRBV27
d_call: TRBD2
j_call: TRBJ2-3
cdr3_nt: TGTGCCAGCAGGAGCGCGGGGGGGCCAAATACGCAGTATTTT
cdr3_aa: CASRSAGGPNTQYF

clone_size: .
v_call: TRBV27
d_call: TRBD2
j_call: TRBJ2-1
cdr3_nt: TGTGCCAGCAGTTTATCGGGCGGGGGGGCCTACAATGAGCAGTTCTTC
cdr3_aa: CASSLSGGGAYNEQFF

clone_size: .
v_call: TRBV25-1
d_call: .
j_call: TRBJ1-2
cdr3_nt: TGTGCCAGCAGTGAAAACAGGGCGCGGTATGGCTACACCTTC
cdr3_aa: CASSENRARYGYTF

clone_size: .
v_call: TRBV5-4
d_call: TRBD2
j_call: TRBJ2-7
cdr3_nt: TGTGCCAGCAGCTCGGGACTAGCGGAAACCTACGAGCAGTACTTC
cdr3_aa: CASSSGLAETYEQYF

clone_size: .
v_call: TRBV27
d_call: .
j_call: TRBJ1-5
cdr3_nt: TGTGCCAGCAGCCATAGGGATAGCAATCAGCCCCAGCATTTT
cdr3_aa: CASSHRDSNQPQHF

clone_size: .
v_call: TRBV27
d_call: TRBD1
j_call: TRBJ2-5
cdr3_nt: TGTGCCAGCAGTTTAACAGGGGCCCAAGAGAGCCAGTACTTC
cdr3_aa: CASSLTGAQESQYF

clone_size: .
v_call: TRBV4-3
d_call: TRBD1
j_call: TRBJ1-4
cdr3_nt: TGCGCCAGCAGCCAAGTAGGGACAGGGAATGAAAAACTGTTTTTT
cdr3_aa: CASSQVGTGNEKLFF

clone_size: .
v_call: TRBV6-4
d_call: TRBD2
j_call: TRBJ2-2
cdr3_nt: TGTGCCAGCAGCCCACTAGCGGGAGGATCGCACACCGGGGAGCTGTTTTTT
cdr3_aa: CASSPLAGGSHTGELFF

clone_size: .
v_call: TRBV28
d_call: .
j_call: TRBJ2-1
cdr3_nt: TGTGCCAGCAGTACTTTCGGGTACAATGAGCAGTTCTTC
cdr3_aa: CASSTFGYNEQFF